This T cell receptor beta chain stems from a study of blood T cells in healthy people across ages. This clonotype came up a few times. In germline, CDR1 is SQVTM, CDR2 ANQGSEA. Trimming removed 4 bases from V and 5 bases from J; junction bases left unmatched: 14. The CDR3 loop spans 16 amino acids. Primed by a sample-barcoded 5' primer and a J-beta primer mix, a second PCR proceeded for 7 to 11 cycles. TCRdb used MiXCR to reprocess the 5' RACE reads, holding one entry per CDR3 protein. The sample includes roughly 800,000 distinct CDR3 sequences, about 48% of them seen just once. Sequencing was done on a sample of blood. The origin of this receptor is an elderly man in good health. The gene calls are TRBV29-1 and TRBJ1-2; 9 bases agree with TRBD1. The chain's CDR3 is CSVVVLGQTGGYGYTF. CDR3 nucleotides: TGCAGCGTTGTAGTCCTGGGACAGACAGGGGGGTATGGCTACACCTTC.